A selection of T cell receptor beta chains follows, all from one sample in a study of Graves' ophthalmopathy and Graves' hyperthyroidism. TCRdb re-analysed the multiplex PCR reads in MiXCR, keeping a single row per CDR3 protein. Here the sample spans a few hundred thousand distinct CDR3 sequences, just over 15% being singletons. The sequencing sample was made of peripheral blood. The receptors originated from a woman aged 18-30 years with stable Graves' hyperthyroidism. Each CDR3 is given with its conserved first and last residue. Fields, in order: clone size, J gene, D gene, V gene, CDR3 protein, CDR3 DNA. A D gene is named only where the DNA matches it firmly. Size values are once, few and many counts, or a class for expanded clones, and some rows have none.

many TRBJ1-6 . TRBV13 CASSWDTHSPLHF TGTGCCAGCAGCTGGGACACCCATTCACCCCTCCACTTT
. TRBJ2-5 TRBD2 TRBV11-2 CASSLVSTSGGKTQYF TGTGCCAGCAGCTTAGTGTCGACTAGCGGGGGGAAGACCCAGTACTTC
many TRBJ1-2 . TRBV12-3/TRBV12-4 CASSRPPGVDGYTF TGTGCCAGCAGCCGACCCCCAGGGGTCGATGGCTACACCTTC
few TRBJ2-7 TRBD2 TRBV3-1 CASSHLDLPGLIARYEQYF TGTGCCAGCAGCCATCTAGATTTACCGGGACTAATAGCCCGCTACGAGCAGTACTTC
. TRBJ2-4 . TRBV10-3 CAISESAAQGGNIQYF TGTGCCATCAGTGAGTCTGCCGCGCAGGGTGGAAACATTCAGTACTTC
many TRBJ1-1 . TRBV7-9 CASSSGGREAFF TGTGCCAGCAGCTCGGGTGGGAGGGAAGCTTTCTTT
few TRBJ2-4 . TRBV7-9 CASSLGGRRDIKYF TGTGCCAGCAGCTTAGGGGGGCGCAGAGACATTAAGTACTTC
many TRBJ2-5 TRBD2 TRBV6-2/TRBV6-3 CASTPTSGGQETQYF TGTGCCAGCACACCGACTAGCGGGGGGCAAGAGACCCAGTACTTC
many TRBJ1-2 TRBD1 TRBV5-1 CASSLRTGINYGYTF TGCGCCAGCAGCCTCCGGACAGGGATTAACTATGGCTACACCTTC
few TRBJ2-4 TRBD2 TRBV11-3 CASSLDRAGGVNIQYF TGTGCCAGCAGCTTAGATCGGGCGGGGGGCGTGAACATTCAGTACTTC
many TRBJ1-1 . TRBV12-3/TRBV12-4 CASSLSPRGGGTEAFF TGTGCCAGCAGTTTGAGTCCTCGTGGGGGAGGCACTGAAGCTTTCTTT
. TRBJ2-7 TRBD2 TRBV12-3/TRBV12-4 CASSDSGKIDEQYF TGTGCCAGCAGCGACAGCGGGAAAATTGACGAGCAGTACTTC
. TRBJ1-5 . TRBV2 CASSQGRPSNQPQHF TGTGCCAGCAGCCAGGGACGGCCTAGCAATCAGCCCCAGCATTTT
many TRBJ2-3 . TRBV11-3 CASSLDGTDTQYF TGTGCCAGCAGCTTAGACGGAACAGATACGCAGTATTTT
many TRBJ1-6 TRBD1 TRBV6-5 CASSYSARQGLNSPLHF TGTGCCAGCAGTTACTCGGCACGACAGGGGCTGAATTCACCCCTCCACTTT
many TRBJ1-2 TRBD1 TRBV6-5 CASSSLGQGGFDYGYTF TGTGCCAGCAGTTCTCTTGGACAGGGCGGATTTGACTATGGCTACACCTTC
few TRBJ1-1 TRBD1 TRBV12-3/TRBV12-4 CASSFYRGLNTEAFF TGTGCCAGCAGTTTCTACAGGGGGCTGAACACTGAAGCTTTCTTT
. TRBJ2-5 . TRBV10-2 CASNPGPQETQYF TGCGCCAGCAATCCGGGACCCCAAGAGACCCAGTACTTC
many TRBJ2-5 . TRBV12-3/TRBV12-4 CASSFVFQGETQYF TGTGCCAGCAGTTTTGTTTTCCAGGGTGAGACCCAGTACTTC
few TRBJ2-5 TRBD2 TRBV20-1 CSARDHSASGGGKTQYF TGCAGTGCTAGAGATCACTCGGCTAGCGGGGGTGGTAAGACCCAGTACTTC
. TRBJ2-5 . TRBV2 CASSEYQRGTQYF TGTGCCAGCAGTGAATACCAACGGGGGACCCAGTACTTC
. TRBJ2-5 TRBD2 TRBV24-1 CATSDILAGGRETQYF TGTGCCACCAGTGACATACTAGCGGGAGGGAGAGAGACCCAGTACTTC
many TRBJ1-1 . TRBV6-5 CASSYPGKLTEAFF TGTGCCAGCAGTTACCCGGGCAAACTCACTGAAGCTTTCTTT
many TRBJ2-5 . TRBV11-2 CASSTGDTRGETQYF TGTGCCAGCAGCACCGGGGACACAAGGGGCGAGACCCAGTACTTC
many TRBJ1-1 . TRBV19 CASMGFGASNTEAFF TGTGCCAGTATGGGGTTCGGGGCATCGAACACTGAAGCTTTCTTT
. TRBJ2-7 TRBD1 TRBV18 CASSPRGGGDEQYF TGTGCCAGCTCACCACGAGGGGGCGGCGACGAGCAGTACTTC
few TRBJ2-7 TRBD2 TRBV11-2 CASGLGTTYEQYF TGTGCCAGCGGCTTAGGGACTACCTACGAGCAGTACTTC
many TRBJ2-5 TRBD2 TRBV11-2 CASSSLAGGPKTQYF TGTGCCAGCAGCTCTCTAGCGGGGGGCCCCAAGACCCAGTACTTC
few TRBJ2-2 . TRBV12-3/TRBV12-4 CASSFIPGELFF TGTGCCAGCAGTTTCATCCCCGGGGAGCTGTTTTTT
many TRBJ1-1 . TRBV19 CASSIGMLNTEAFF TGTGCCAGTAGTATAGGGATGCTGAACACTGAAGCTTTCTTT
once TRBJ1-6 TRBD1 TRBV11-3 CASSLTGGTDSPLHF TGTGCCAGCAGCCTGACAGGGGGCACGGATTCACCCCTCCACTTT
many TRBJ1-6 TRBD1 TRBV25-1 CASRTGTVSSPLHF TGTGCCAGCAGGACCGGGACAGTCTCTTCACCCCTCCACTTT
many TRBJ2-5 TRBD1 TRBV24-1 CATRGYRGRPKETQYF TGTGCCACCCGGGGATACAGGGGGCGTCCAAAAGAGACCCAGTACTTC
many TRBJ1-2 . TRBV5-1 CASSFRQNYGYTF TGCGCCAGCAGCTTCCGCCAGAACTATGGCTACACCTTC
many TRBJ2-7 TRBD2 TRBV12-3/TRBV12-4 CASSPTSGGSYEQYF TGTGCCAGCAGCCCTACTAGCGGGGGCTCCTACGAGCAGTACTTC
many TRBJ1-5 . TRBV6-1 CASSEVGQGSNQPQHF TGTGCCAGCAGTGAGGTCGGGCAGGGGAGCAATCAGCCCCAGCATTTT
. TRBJ2-2 . TRBV20-1 CSALLTVSGELFF TGCAGTGCCCTTTTGACAGTTTCCGGGGAGCTGTTTTTT
many TRBJ1-1 TRBD1 TRBV6-1 CASSRGTENTEAFF TGTGCCAGCAGTCGCGGGACAGAGAACACTGAAGCTTTCTTT
. TRBJ1-6 TRBD1 TRBV19 CAGSPGQLNSPPHF TGTGCCGGTAGTCCGGGACAGCTAAATTCACCCCCCCACTTT
many TRBJ1-2 TRBD1 TRBV6-1 CASSKTGFHGYTF TGTGCCAGCAGTAAGACAGGGTTCCATGGCTACACCTTC
many TRBJ2-2 . TRBV12-3/TRBV12-4 CASTFGAGELFF TGTGCCAGCACCTTCGGAGCCGGGGAGCTGTTTTTT
many TRBJ1-1 TRBD1 TRBV20-1 CSARRTGGTEAFF TGCAGTGCGAGAAGGACAGGGGGCACTGAAGCTTTCTTT